Given below is one T cell receptor (beta chain) in context. The assay was immunoSEQ multiplex PCR, and TCRdb's table has in-frame clones only and misses some. Of tens of thousands of clones listed, about nine tenths are singletons. The sample comes from a study of T cell changes during pregnancy in multiple sclerosis. The CDR3 has 15 amino acids. Germline CDR1 reads MGHRA; CDR2 reads YSYEKL. After removal of 3 bases from V and 5 bases from J, the junction contained 4 bases not matched to a gene. Sequences were derived from CD8+ T cells from peripheral blood mononuclear cells, sampled in the second trimester of pregnancy. This clonotype originated in a female donor with multiple sclerosis, enrolled in a pregnancy study. The J gene is TRBJ1-5, the V gene TRBV4-1; 10 bases match TRBD1. The CDR3 here is CASSHAGTGDQPQHF. The CDR3 DNA reads as TGCGCCAGCAGCCACGCGGGGACAGGGGATCAGCCCCAGCATTTT.